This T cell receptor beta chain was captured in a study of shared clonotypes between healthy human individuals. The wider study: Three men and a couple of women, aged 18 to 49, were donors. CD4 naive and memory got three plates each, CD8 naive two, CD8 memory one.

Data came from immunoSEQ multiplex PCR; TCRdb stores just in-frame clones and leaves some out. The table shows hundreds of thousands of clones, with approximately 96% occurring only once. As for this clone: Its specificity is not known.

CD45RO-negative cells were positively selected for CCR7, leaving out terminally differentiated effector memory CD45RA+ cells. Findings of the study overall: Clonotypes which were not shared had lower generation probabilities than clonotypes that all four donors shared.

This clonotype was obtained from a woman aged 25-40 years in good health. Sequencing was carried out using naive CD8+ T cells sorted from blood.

The CDR3 region is CASSLDFSYEQYF. In DNA form, the CDR3 reads TGTGCCAGCAGCTTGGACTTCTCCTACGAGCAGTACTTC. The chain employs TRBV5-6 and TRBJ2-7, with unresolved D. CDR1 SGHDT and CDR2 YYEEEE come from the germline V gene. The CDR3 is made up of 13 amino acids. Between the trimmed V and J ends, which lost 0 bases and 0 bases, there was a span of 4 bases.